The entry below describes one TCR beta chain. A much bigger clone sits one base away, suggesting this may be a read error. Germline V gene lookup returns CDR1 LNHDA and CDR2 SQIVND (reference sequence). The CDR3 loop spans 13 amino acids. TCRdb independently ran MiXCR on the reads; one entry per CDR3 protein. The sample records some 18,000 distinct CDR3 sequences, 10% being singletons. This entry comes from a study of type 1 regulatory T cells. For the study at large: T-allo10 is a Tr1-enriched, alloantigen-specific CD4 T cell product made in vitro.

The sequenced material came from CD4+ T cells, either the whole sample or a sorted fraction (not recorded which). The source of this sequence is a human donor in good health. This rearrangement joins TRBV19 to TRBJ1-2, with 7 bases lining up with TRBD1. CDR3: CVSSGGQYYGYTF. CDR3 bases: TGTGTCAGTAGTGGGGGACAGTACTATGGCTACACCTTC.